Below, 16 T cell receptor beta chains from the same sample are listed, as sequenced in a study of blood T cell repertoires in COVID-19. The table came from immunoSEQ multiplex PCR; TCRdb's copy has only in-frame clones and leaves some out. The sample shows about 280,000 clones, more than 75% of them seen only once. Sample: peripheral blood. The receptors stem from a woman aged 25-40 years who had recovered from COVID-19.

The chain uses TRBV5-6 and TRBJ1-3, with 9 positions matching TRBD1. The germline CDR1 and CDR2 sequences are SGHDT and YYEEEE. There are 14 residues in the CDR3. V lost 3 bases to trimming and J lost 9 bases; unmatched junction nucleotides: 7. This CDR3 is CASSYGTGMVTIYF. In DNA form, the CDR3 reads TGTGCCAGCAGCTACGGGACAGGGATGGTCACCATATATTTT.

V and J are TRBV2 and TRBJ2-5; D remains ambiguous. Germline V gene lookup returns CDR1 SNHLY and CDR2 FYNNEI. The V end lost 4 bases, the J end lost 5 bases, and 8 bases lay between the germline ends. The CDR3 has 12 residues. The DNA of the CDR3 is TGTGCCAGCAGTGGACTTGTGGAGACCCAGTACTTC. Protein sequence: CASSGLVETQYF.

The gene calls are TRBV6-1 and TRBJ2-5; 8 bases are shared with TRBD2. V shed 3 bases and J 4 bases; nucleotides not matched to a gene: 4. Germline V CDR1 and CDR2: MNHNS, SASEGT. This CDR3 contains 14 residues. In DNA, the CDR3 is TGTGCCAGCAGTGATGGTCTAGCGGGAGAGACCCAGTACTTC. Protein product: CASSDGLAGETQYF.

V and J are TRBV14 and TRBJ2-5, with 8 bases that match TRBD2. The ends lost 2 bases at V and 4 bases at J; junction bases unmatched: 6. CDR1 is SGHDN and CDR2 is FVKESK in the germline V gene. The CDR3 loop spans 15 amino acids. CDR3 residues: CASSQLAGGTETQYF. CDR3 DNA sequence: TGTGCCAGCAGCCAATTGGCGGGGGGAACAGAGACCCAGTACTTC.

This clone was seen a handful of times. The V and J genes are TRBV5-1 and TRBJ1-3; D is perhaps TRBD1 (6 bases). Germline CDR1 and CDR2: SGHRS and YFSETQ. Trimming pared 0 bases from V and 8 bases from J, leaving 9 bases between. The CDR3 contains 13 residues. CDR3 region: CASSLAGADTIYF. The CDR3, as DNA: TGCGCCAGCAGCTTGGCAGGGGCAGACACCATATATTTT.

In its sample, this clone was seen once. The chain recombines TRBV9 with TRBJ1-1; 11 positions agree with TRBD1. Trimming cost V 0 bases and J 0 bases; bases outside gene matches: 4. In germline, CDR1 is SGDLS, CDR2 YYNGEE. There are 17 residues in the CDR3. CDR3 nucleotides: TGTGCCAGCAGCGTAGGGACAGGGGGCTTGGTGAACACTGAAGCTTTCTTT. It yields the protein CASSVGTGGLVNTEAFF.

The chain combines TRBV9 with TRBJ2-3, with 10 bases aligning to TRBD2. Trimming at V came to 3 bases and at J to 5 bases, leaving 6 bases not matched to a gene. CDR3 length: 15 amino acids. Germline loops: CDR1 SGDLS, CDR2 YYNGEE. In DNA, the CDR3 is TGTGCCAGCAGCGCAGCGGGAGGGAAGATAGATACGCAGTATTTT. Amino acids: CASSAAGGKIDTQYF.

This chain links TRBV27 with TRBJ2-1, with TRBD2 matching over 10 bases. This CDR3 is 16 amino acids long. After removal of 4 bases from V and 10 bases from J, the junction contained 13 bases not matched to a gene. Germline V gives CDR1 MNHEY, CDR2 SMNVEV (reference sequence). The CDR3 protein is CASSSLALAGEGEQFF. The DNA for the CDR3 is TGTGCCAGCAGTTCCCTAGCTCTAGCGGGAGAGGGCGAGCAGTTCTTC.

This clone was recorded once. The chain combines TRBV5-1 with TRBJ2-7, with 8 nucleotides matching TRBD1. Germline V gives CDR1 SGHRS, CDR2 YFSETQ. Trimming cost V 4 bases and J 3 bases; bases outside gene matches: 15. The CDR3 covers 17 residues. CDR3 bases: TGCGCCAGCAGCCCCGACCGGGGGATTGGACAGGGCTACGAGCAGTACTTC. The encoded protein is CASSPDRGIGQGYEQYF.

Comments on this clone: This sample includes further DNA sequences coding for the same CDR3. The chain recombines TRBV28 with TRBJ1-4; D perhaps matches TRBD1 (6 bases). The V and J ends lost 3 bases and 2 bases respectively, with 10 bases between them. This CDR3 has 15 residues. The V gene's germline CDR1 is MDHEN and CDR2 SYDVKM. The CDR3 bases are TGTGCCAGCAGTTTGCCAGGGGCGACTAATGAAAAACTGTTTTTT. As protein: CASSLPGATNEKLFF.

J is TRBJ1-1 and V is TRBV7-2; 8 positions match TRBD1. The germline gives CDR1 SGHTA, CDR2 FQGNSA. There are 11 residues in the CDR3. The ends lost 5 bases at V and 7 bases at J; junction bases unmatched: 0. CDR3: CASSDRGEAFF. The CDR3 DNA reads as TGTGCCAGCAGCGACAGGGGTGAAGCTTTCTTT.

The genes are TRBV5-4 and TRBJ2-7; D is uncertain. This CDR3 spans 13 amino acids. V was cut by 0 bases and J by 2 bases, with 6 bases left in between. Germline CDR1 is SGHNT and CDR2 is YYREEE (reference sequence). DNA for the CDR3: TGTGCCAGCAGCTTGGGCAGTACCTACGAGCAGTACTTC. Translated, it gives CASSLGSTYEQYF.

J is TRBJ1-4 and V is TRBV19; the match to TRBD1 covers 9 bases. V gave up 9 bases and J gave up 8 bases; unmatched junction bases: 7. From germline, CDR1 is LNHDA and CDR2 SQIVND (reference sequence). The CDR3 is made up of 13 amino acids. The chain's CDR3 is CASRDRESEKLFF. The CDR3, as DNA: TGTGCCAGCCGGGACAGGGAGTCCGAAAAACTGTTTTTT.

V gene TRBV9 combines with J gene TRBJ1-1, with a tentative D call TRBD1 (6 bases). Germline CDR1 reads SGDLS; CDR2 reads YYNGEE. This CDR3 comprises 15 residues. Between the trimmed V and J ends, which lost 4 bases and 1 base, there was a span of 14 bases. CDR3 bases: TGTGCCAGCAGCCCGGGGGGCGGACCGAACACTGAAGCTTTCTTT. Translated: CASSPGGGPNTEAFF. The full variable domain, with the rest looked up from reference TRBV9 and TRBJ1-1, is DSGVTQTPKHLITATGQRVTLRCSPRSGDLSVYWYQQSLDQGLQFLIQYYNGEERAKGNILERFSAQQFPDLHSELNLSSLELGDSALYFCASSPGGGPNTEAFFGQGTRLTVV.

The table lists this clone with many counts. The chain joins TRBV9 to TRBJ1-2, with D possibly TRBD1 on 5 matching bases. V lost 0 bases to trimming and J lost 0 bases, with 9 bases between them. The germline V gene encodes CDR1 SGDLS and CDR2 YYNGEE. The CDR3 length is 15 residues. CDR3 coding DNA: TGTGCCAGCAGCGTAGTAACGGGGGCTAACTATGGCTACACCTTC. Its translation is CASSVVTGANYGYTF.

The chain uses TRBV4-1 and TRBJ1-5; D perhaps matches TRBD1 (6 bases). This CDR3 has 16 amino acids. Germline loops: CDR1 MGHRA, CDR2 YSYEKL. Trimming took 1 base from V and 4 from J, leaving 14 bases between them. The CDR3 here is CASSQVGGRGNQPQHF. Here the CDR3 DNA reads TGCGCCAGCAGCCAAGTTGGGGGCCGCGGGAATCAGCCCCAGCATTTT.